Detailed here is one T cell receptor (beta chain). Its target is not known. The record originates from a study of OX40 agonist ivuxolimab in advanced cancers. Blood sampling took place at baseline, cycle 4 day 1, and cycle 7 day 1. Notes on the study in general: Clonal expansion was seen in CD4+ and CD8+ blood T cells by week 6 at 0.1 to 3.0 mg/kg.

Some clones are missing from TCRdb's copy, which holds only in-frame ones; the method was immunoSEQ multiplex PCR. The sample shows about 60,000 clones, around 86% of them seen only once. The trim removed 8 bases at V and 4 bases at J, leaving 3 bases unmatched. The CDR3 is made up of 13 amino acids. Germline CDR1 reads KGHSH; CDR2 reads LQKENI. This sequence originates from an adult with an advanced solid tumor such as melanoma, head and neck, liver or kidney cancer. The chain has TRBV18 and TRBJ1-4; 8 positions match TRBD1. This specimen was CD4+ or CD8+ T cells sorted from blood, taken in a trial of the OX40 agonist ivuxolimab. Here the CDR3 reads CASLRGRNEKLFF. CDR3 sequence (DNA): TGTGCCAGCCTCAGGGGGCGTAATGAAAAACTGTTTTTT.